In its sample, the clone carrying this TCR beta chain was seen once. Between the trimmed V and J ends, which lost 2 bases and 3 bases, there was a span of 13 bases. In germline, CDR1 is SGHVS, CDR2 FNYEAQ. The CDR3 totals 15 residues. The data originate from a study of cytomegalovirus exposure and HLA in healthy donors. PCR used 60 Vbeta primers and 13 Jbeta primers. The data were produced by immunoSEQ multiplex PCR, yet TCRdb's version contains in-frame clones alone and is incomplete. The profile shows around 130,000 clones, about three quarters of them singletons. The sequence came from a woman between 40 and 55 years old in good health and CMV-seronegative. Sequencing was performed on PBMCs. The J gene is TRBJ2-5, the V gene TRBV7-6; tentative D call: TRBD2 (5 bases). The CDR3 reads CASSLNPDGKETQYF. CDR3 DNA: TGTGCCAGCAGCTTAAACCCCGACGGGAAAGAGACCCAGTACTTC.